The present entry profiles one T cell receptor (beta chain) with its context. What it binds is not known. This sample is drawn from a study of T cell responses to AZD1222 COVID-19 vaccine. Overall study results and limits: Epitopes outside B.1.351 and B.1.1.7 mutated regions reportedly drew nearly half of spike TCRs.

This CDR3 is 18 amino acids long. CDR1 is SEHNR, CDR2 FQNEAQ, per germline (reference sequence). V lost 2 bases and J lost 1, with 20 bases in between. Data came from immunoSEQ multiplex PCR; TCRdb stores just in-frame clones and leaves some out. This sample has over 95,000 clones, with about 85% found just once. The clonotype was recovered from an adult in good health. The J gene is TRBJ1-2, the V gene TRBV7-9, with a possible D match to TRBD1 (5 bases). The source material was peripheral blood, sampled on day 0 of AZD1222 vaccination. CDR3 nucleotide sequence: TGTGCCAGCAGCTTACCCCTATTAAGACAGTCGCTTAACTATGGCTACACCTTC. Translation gives CASSLPLLRQSLNYGYTF.